This T cell receptor beta chain was sequenced for a study of T-cell memory formation after mild COVID-19. Study-wide findings and caveats: Clones that got smaller from day 15 to 85 had even CD4/CD8, while clones growing later tipped toward CD4+.

V trimming: 7 bases; J trimming: 2 bases; junction bases outside the gene matches: 7. Germline V gives CDR1 LGHNT, CDR2 FRNRAP. The CDR3 extends over 16 amino acids. This clonotype was found a few times. Its antigen is unknown. A single record per CDR3 protein comes from TCRdb applying MiXCR to the 5' RACE reads. The sample records about 290,000 distinct CDR3 sequences, approximately 18% being singletons. This receptor was taken from a man younger than 35 who had mild COVID-19 (a few samples of this study predate the infection). Cell type and time point are not known. The sample taken for sequencing was PBMCs or a T cell subset sorted from them (not recorded which). The chain joins TRBV12-5 to TRBJ1-3, with TRBD1 identical over 11 bases. In DNA, the CDR3 is TGTGCTAGTGTTGGCCCGGGACAGGGGGCTGGAAACACCATATATTTT. Translating it yields CASVGPGQGAGNTIYF.